This TCR beta chain was captured in a study of control samples from healthy donors and cancer patients. Profiled with immunoSEQ multiplex PCR; TCRdb holds only in-frame clones, not every one. The sample holds around 110,000 clones, roughly 92% seen once. Per germline, CDR1 LGHDT and CDR2 YNNKEL (reference sequence). V lost 0 bases to trimming and J lost 6 bases, with 21 bases between them. This CDR3 contains 17 residues. V is TRBV3-1 (or the pseudogene TRBV3-2) and J is TRBJ2-7; TRBD1 or TRBD2 may be the D gene (5 bases each). This sequence was found in a man in his thirties or forties in good health. The sequencing sample was made of blood. The CDR3 loop is CASSQDKHGDPPPEQYF. DNA of the CDR3: TGTGCCAGCAGCCAAGATAAACACGGGGACCCTCCACCCGAGCAGTACTTC.